A single count supports the clone carrying this T cell receptor (beta chain). The antigen is not known. Generated by immunoSEQ multiplex PCR, the TCRdb table keeps only in-frame clones and is missing some. The data contain around 2.1 million clones, 85% to 95% of them singletons. Per germline, CDR1 LGHNA and CDR2 YSLEER. The V and J ends lost 0 bases and 3 bases, in that order; junction bases with no gene match: 10. The CDR3 contains 18 residues. Only CD45RO-negative cells positively selected for CCR7 counted as naive CD8 cells, so terminally differentiated effector memory CD45RA+ cells were excluded. Recent acute infections and vaccinations were absent in the healthy HIV-negative adult donors. These data belong to a study of shared clonotypes between healthy human individuals. Study at large: A couple of women and a few men aged 18 to 49 made up the donors. Study-level findings and limits: Relative to their counterparts shared across all four donors, non-shared clonotypes exhibited diminished generation probabilities. The sampled material consisted only of blood, and tissue repertoires are likely to differ.

This chain links TRBV4-3 with TRBJ2-3; 9 bases are shared with TRBD2. This receptor was obtained from a man aged 18-30 years in good health. Some clones in this sample may be carry-over from other donors' samples. Sequencing was performed on naive CD8+ T cells from PBMCs. CDR3 in DNA: TGCGCCAGCAGCCAAGATTCATTAGCGGGAGTGTGGACAGATACGCAGTATTTT. Protein: CASSQDSLAGVWTDTQYF.